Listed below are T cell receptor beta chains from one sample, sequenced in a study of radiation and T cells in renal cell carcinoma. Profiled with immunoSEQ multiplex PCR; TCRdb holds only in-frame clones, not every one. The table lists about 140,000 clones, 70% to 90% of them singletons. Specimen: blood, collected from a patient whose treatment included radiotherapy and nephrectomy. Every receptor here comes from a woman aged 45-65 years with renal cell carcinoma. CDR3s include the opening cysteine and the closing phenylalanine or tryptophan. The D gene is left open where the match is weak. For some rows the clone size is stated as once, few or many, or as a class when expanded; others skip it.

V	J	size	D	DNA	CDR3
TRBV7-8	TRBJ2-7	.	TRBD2	TGTGCCAGCAGCCCAAGGACTAGCGCAGAAAGGGGAGAGCAGTACTTC	CASSPRTSAERGEQYF
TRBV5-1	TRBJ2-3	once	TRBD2	TGCGCCAGCAGCGGCGGGACTAGCGGTTTAGCAGATACGCAGTATTTT	CASSGGTSGLADTQYF
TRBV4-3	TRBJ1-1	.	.	TGCGCCAGCAGCCAAGATTCGGAGAACACTGAAGCTTTCTTT	CASSQDSENTEAFF
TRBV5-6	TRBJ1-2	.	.	TGTGCCAGCAGCTTGGCCTTAGTGACATCAGATGGCTACACCTTC	CASSLALVTSDGYTF
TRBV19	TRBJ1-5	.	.	TGTGCCAGTAGTCCAGGACCTAGCCAGCCCCAGCATTTT	CASSPGPSQPQHF
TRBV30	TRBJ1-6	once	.	TGTGCCTGGAGTTTTGGAACTCGAAATTCACCCCTCCACTTT	CAWSFGTRNSPLHF
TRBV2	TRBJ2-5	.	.	TGTGCCAGCGACGGGAGCGGAGAGACCCAGTACTTC	CASDGSGETQYF
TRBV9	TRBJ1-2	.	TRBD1	TGTGCCAGCAGCGTAGGCGACAGGGATAACTATGGCTACACCTTC	CASSVGDRDNYGYTF
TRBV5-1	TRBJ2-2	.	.	TGCGCCAGCAGCGAATCGGGACAATACACCGGGGAGCTGTTTTTT	CASSESGQYTGELFF
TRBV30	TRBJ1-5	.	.	TGTGCCTGGAGCTTAAGGGGAGGCAATCAGCCCCAGCATTTT	CAWSLRGGNQPQHF
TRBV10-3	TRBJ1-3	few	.	TGTGCCATCAGTGAGGACAGGTGGAACACCATATATTTT	CAISEDRWNTIYF
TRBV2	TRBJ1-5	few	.	TGTGCCAGCAGTGAATTGGTAGGGGGTGGCAATCAGCCCCAGCATTTT	CASSELVGGGNQPQHF
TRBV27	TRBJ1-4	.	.	TGTGCCAGCAGTTTATGGGGGCCGGGGGAAAAACTGTTTTTT	CASSLWGPGEKLFF
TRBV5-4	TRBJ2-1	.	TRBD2	TGTGCCAGCAGCTTGGAGGGACTAGCGCACATAAAGGATGAGCAGTTCTTC	CASSLEGLAHIKDEQFF
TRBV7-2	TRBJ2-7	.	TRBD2	TGTGCCAGCAGCCCGCGACTAGCGGGGGCCTACGAGCAGTACTTC	CASSPRLAGAYEQYF
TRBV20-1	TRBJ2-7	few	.	TGCAGTGCTCCCGGAGTCAACGAGCAGTACTTC	CSAPGVNEQYF
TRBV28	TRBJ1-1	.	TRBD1	TGTGCCAGCACCCAGGCGGGACAGGGGGAGACTGAAGCTTTCTTT	CASTQAGQGETEAFF
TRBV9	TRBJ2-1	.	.	TGTGCCAGCAGCGTACTGGGGGAGGCCTACAATGAGCAGTTCTTC	CASSVLGEAYNEQFF